This T cell receptor beta chain was identified during a study of OX40 agonist ivuxolimab in advanced cancers. CDR3 size: 15 residues. CDR1 and CDR2 (germline): SEHNR, FQNEAQ (reference sequence). Trimming cost V 3 bases and J 8 bases, with 19 bases left between them. Clones were sequenced by immunoSEQ multiplex PCR, and TCRdb holds only the in-frame ones, with some missing. The sample carries 60,000 to 70,000 clones, about nine tenths recorded once. Patients with autoimmune history or systemic immunosuppression were excluded. Here the sequenced sample was CD4+ or CD8+ T cells sorted from blood, taken in a trial of the OX40 agonist ivuxolimab. The receptor was isolated from an adult with an advanced solid tumor such as melanoma, head and neck, liver or kidney cancer. The chain uses TRBV7-9 and TRBJ1-2; a possible D gene is TRBD1 (6 bases). CDR3 loop: CASSFGRGEREGYTF. CDR3 bases: TGTGCCAGCAGCTTCGGGAGGGGGGAAAGAGAAGGCTACACCTTC.